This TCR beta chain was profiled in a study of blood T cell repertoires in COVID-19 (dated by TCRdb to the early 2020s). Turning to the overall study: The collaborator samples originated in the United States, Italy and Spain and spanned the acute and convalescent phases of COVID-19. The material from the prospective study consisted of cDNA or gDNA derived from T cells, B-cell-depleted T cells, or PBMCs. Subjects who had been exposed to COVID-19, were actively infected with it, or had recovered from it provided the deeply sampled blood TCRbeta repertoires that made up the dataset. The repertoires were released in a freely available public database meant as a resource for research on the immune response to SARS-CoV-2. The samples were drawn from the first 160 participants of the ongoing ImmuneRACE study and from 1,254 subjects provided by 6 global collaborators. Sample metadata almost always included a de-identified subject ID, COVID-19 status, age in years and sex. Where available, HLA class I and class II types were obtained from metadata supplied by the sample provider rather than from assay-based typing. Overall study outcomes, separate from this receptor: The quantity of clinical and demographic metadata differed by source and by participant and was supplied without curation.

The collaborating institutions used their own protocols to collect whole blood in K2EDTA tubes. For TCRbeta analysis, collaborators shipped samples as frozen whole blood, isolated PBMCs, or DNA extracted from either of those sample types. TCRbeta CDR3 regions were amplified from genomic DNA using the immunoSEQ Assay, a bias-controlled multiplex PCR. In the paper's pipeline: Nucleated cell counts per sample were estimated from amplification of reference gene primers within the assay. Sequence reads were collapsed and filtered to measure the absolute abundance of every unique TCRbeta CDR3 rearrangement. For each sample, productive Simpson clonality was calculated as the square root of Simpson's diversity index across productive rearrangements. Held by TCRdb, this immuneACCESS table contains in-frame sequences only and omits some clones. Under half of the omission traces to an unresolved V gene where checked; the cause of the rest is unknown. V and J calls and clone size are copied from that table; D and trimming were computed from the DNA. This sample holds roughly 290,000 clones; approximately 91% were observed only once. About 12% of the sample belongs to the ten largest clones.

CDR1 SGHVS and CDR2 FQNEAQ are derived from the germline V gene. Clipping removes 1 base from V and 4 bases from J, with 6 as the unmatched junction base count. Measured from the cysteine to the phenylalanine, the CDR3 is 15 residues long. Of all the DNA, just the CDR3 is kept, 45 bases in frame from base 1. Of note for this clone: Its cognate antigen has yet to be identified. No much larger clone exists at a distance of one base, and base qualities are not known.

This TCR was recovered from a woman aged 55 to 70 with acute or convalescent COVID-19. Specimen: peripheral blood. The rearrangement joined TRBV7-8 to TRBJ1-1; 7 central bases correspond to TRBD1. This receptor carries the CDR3 CASSLEGGSRTEAFF. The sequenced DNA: TGTGCCAGCAGCTTAGAAGGGGGCTCCCGCACTGAAGCTTTCTTT.